This T cell receptor beta chain was identified in a study of human T cells and chemical hapten exposure. Study results and limitations: Large CDR3 similarity clusters arose significantly more often from expanded TCRs than from controls.

TCRdb used MiXCR to reprocess the RACE reads, holding one entry per CDR3 protein. In the table there are 95,000 to 150,000 distinct CDR3 sequences, 11% of which are singletons. Per germline, CDR1 GTSNPN and CDR2 SVGIG (reference sequence). V was pared by 5 bases and J by 6 bases, with 11 bases between. The CDR3 length is 12 residues. Documented time point: patch test 3, about 24 weeks after DPC sensitization. Treatment noted: therapeutic diphenylcyclopropenone sensitization with weekly scalp DPC. This clonotype was observed a few times. Antigen: not known. The chain combines TRBV30 with TRBJ2-1; tentatively, D is TRBD2 (6 bases). The source material was whole blood, sampled in connection with sensitization to the hapten diphenylcyclopropenone (DPC). The clonotype was recovered from a woman between 45 and 65 years old with alopecia areata. Some clones in this sample may be carry-over from other donors' samples. CDR3 in amino acids: CAWGGFGNEQFF. For the CDR3, the DNA is TGTGCCTGGGGGGGGTTCGGCAATGAGCAGTTCTTC. Complete variable domain (other parts from reference TRBV30 and TRBJ2-1): SQTIHQWPATLVQPVGSPLSLECTVEGTSNPNLYWYRQAAGRGLQLLFYSVGIGQISSEVPQNLSASRPQDRQFILSSKKLLLSDSGFYLCAWGGFGNEQFFGPGTRLTVL.